Sequencing of this T cell receptor (beta chain) was carried out in a study of T cells in Graves' hyperthyroidism and ophthalmopathy. About the study: Peripheral blood collection took place at initial diagnosis, before any treatment. Study-wide results and limits: Stable hyperthyroidism was told apart from ophthalmopathy by a model built on 13 V-J features. With a median lead of approximately six months before onset, the model predicted ophthalmopathy.

Researchers amplified the TCR beta CDR3 regions from RNA transcripts. First-round RT-PCR of the TCR CDR3 relied on the HTBI primer set. One entry per CDR3 protein, called by TCRdb with MiXCR from the multiplex PCR reads. This sample has about 400,000 distinct CDR3 sequences; about 16% occur once, and the top ten carry roughly a fifth. This clonotype was seen ten or more times. Its antigen remains unidentified. Thyroid ultrasound, orbital computed tomography, clinical symptoms, and serum thyroxine and TRAb underpinned diagnoses. Germline loops: CDR1 SNHLY, CDR2 FYNNEI. The CDR3 covers 12 residues. Trimming took 3 bases from V and 9 from J, leaving 9 bases between them.

Sequencing was performed on blood. This TCR came from an older woman with Graves' ophthalmopathy. This rearrangement joins TRBV2 to TRBJ2-1; D gene ambiguous. DNA for the CDR3: TGTGCCAGCAGTGACGGGCTGCTTGAGCAGTTCTTC. It codes for CASSDGLLEQFF.